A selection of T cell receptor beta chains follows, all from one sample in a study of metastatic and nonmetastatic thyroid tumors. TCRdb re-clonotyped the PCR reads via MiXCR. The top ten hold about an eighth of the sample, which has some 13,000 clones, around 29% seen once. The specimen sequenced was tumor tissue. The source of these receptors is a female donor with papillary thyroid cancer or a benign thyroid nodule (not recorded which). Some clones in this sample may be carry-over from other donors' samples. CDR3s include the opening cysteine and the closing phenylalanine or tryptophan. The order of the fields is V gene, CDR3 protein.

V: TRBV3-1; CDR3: CASSQLTEFYTF
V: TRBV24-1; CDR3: CATSDSNYGYTF
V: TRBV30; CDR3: CAWRGTYGYTF
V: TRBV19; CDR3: CASSITGTYNEQFF
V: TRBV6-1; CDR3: CASSPLGGPQETQYF
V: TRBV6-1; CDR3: CASIYDTGNQPQHF
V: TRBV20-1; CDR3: CSARAPQGFDEQYF
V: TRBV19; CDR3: CASSIGLAGAEAQYF
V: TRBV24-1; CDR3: CAISVCAGSGYDNEQFF
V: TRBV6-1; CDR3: CASSKGQGYIGELFF
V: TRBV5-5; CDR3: CASSLVGGDSNQPQHF
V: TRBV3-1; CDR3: CASSQAGGVSLYNEQFF
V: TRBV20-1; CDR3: CSARGAHGDYEQYF
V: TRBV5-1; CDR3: CASSSPVGRETLATQYF
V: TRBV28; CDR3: CASSRTGERGTDTQYF
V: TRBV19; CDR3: CASNTQGATYNEQFF
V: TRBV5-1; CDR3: CASSLRARTGYEQYF
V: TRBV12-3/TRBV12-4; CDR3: CASSNRDRGHLTEAFF
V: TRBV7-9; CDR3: CASSLVRYEQYF
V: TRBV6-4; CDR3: CASSDSGASSYNEQFF
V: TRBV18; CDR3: CASSPEQGSVNTEAFF
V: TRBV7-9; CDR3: CASSFLGQGTYEQYF
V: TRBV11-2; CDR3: CASSSGGLDTDTQYF
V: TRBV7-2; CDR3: CASSFATVNYGYTF
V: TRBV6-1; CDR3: CASRPHLGDLEAFF
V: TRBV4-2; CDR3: CASSQGTLTSTDTQYF
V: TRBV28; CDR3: CASSAGQSQVEGYTF
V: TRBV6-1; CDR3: CASSEEWGYDQETQYF
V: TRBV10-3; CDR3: CAISSSYEQYF
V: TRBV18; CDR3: CASRRDRGNSDTQYF
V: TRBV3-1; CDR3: CASSHWGGTREAFF
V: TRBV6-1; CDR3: CASSLLRNTEAFF
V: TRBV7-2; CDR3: CASSLDGPLEPQHF
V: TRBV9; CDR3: CASSVEPQRTDTQYF
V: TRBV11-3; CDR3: CASSLDQGNTEAFF
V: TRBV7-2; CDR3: CASSLAQSSGGIADTQYF
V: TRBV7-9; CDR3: CASSLGGKGAFF
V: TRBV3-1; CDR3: CASSQDIGQGGQPQHF
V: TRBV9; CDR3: CARSVGGTGEMFF
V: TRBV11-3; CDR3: CASSRLAGETQYF
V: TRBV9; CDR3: CASSGLGGPIGNTIYF
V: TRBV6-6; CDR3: CASSYRGSGETQYF
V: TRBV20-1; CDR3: CSARVTSGGPHYPHNEQFF
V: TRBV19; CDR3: CASSIGTGFGEQYF
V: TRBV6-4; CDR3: CASSDSSQPGELFF
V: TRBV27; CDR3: CASSLDPQAMNTEAFF
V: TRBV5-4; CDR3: CASSPTSTDTQYF
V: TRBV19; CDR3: CASTGSMNTEAFF
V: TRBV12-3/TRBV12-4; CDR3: CASSPLAGGYNEQFF
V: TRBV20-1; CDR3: CSARVIGTLGAKNIQYF
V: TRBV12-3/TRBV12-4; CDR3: CASRRDRASGSGELFF
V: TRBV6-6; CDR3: CASSYGTGHNQPQHF